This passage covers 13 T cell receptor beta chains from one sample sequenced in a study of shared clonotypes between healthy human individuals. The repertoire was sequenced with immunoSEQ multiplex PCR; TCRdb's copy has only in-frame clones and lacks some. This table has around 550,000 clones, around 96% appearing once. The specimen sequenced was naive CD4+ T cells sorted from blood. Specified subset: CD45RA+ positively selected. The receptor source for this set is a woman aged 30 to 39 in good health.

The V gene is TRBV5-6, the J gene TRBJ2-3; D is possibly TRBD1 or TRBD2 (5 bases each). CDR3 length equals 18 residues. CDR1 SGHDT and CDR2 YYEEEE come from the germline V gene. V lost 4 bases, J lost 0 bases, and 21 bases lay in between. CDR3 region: CASSPPPSRDLSTDTQYF. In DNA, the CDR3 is TGTGCCAGCAGCCCTCCACCCTCTCGGGACCTTAGCACAGATACGCAGTATTTT. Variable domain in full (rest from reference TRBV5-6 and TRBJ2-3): DAGVTQSPTHLIKTRGQQVTLRCSPKSGHDTVSWYQQALGQGPQFIFQYYEEEERQRGNFPDRFSGHQFPNYSSELNVNALLLGDSALYLCASSPPPSRDLSTDTQYFGPGTRLTVL.

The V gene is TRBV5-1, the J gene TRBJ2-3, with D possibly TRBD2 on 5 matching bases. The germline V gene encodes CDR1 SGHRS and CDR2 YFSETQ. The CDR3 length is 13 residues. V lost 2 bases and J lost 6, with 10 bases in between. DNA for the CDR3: TGCGCCAGCAGCTTTTTGGGAGTCGATACGCAGTATTTT. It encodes CASSFLGVDTQYF.

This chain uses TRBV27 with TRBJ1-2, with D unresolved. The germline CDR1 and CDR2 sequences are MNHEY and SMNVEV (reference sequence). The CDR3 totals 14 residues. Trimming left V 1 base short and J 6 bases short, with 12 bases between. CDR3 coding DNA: TGTGCCAGCAGTTTATATCCAGCGATACATGGCTACACCTTC. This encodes CASSLYPAIHGYTF.

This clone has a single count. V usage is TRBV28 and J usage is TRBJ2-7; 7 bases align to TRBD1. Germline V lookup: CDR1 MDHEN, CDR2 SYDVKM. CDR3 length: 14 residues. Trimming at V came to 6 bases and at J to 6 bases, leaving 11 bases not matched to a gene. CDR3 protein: CASRAGTAFTEQYF. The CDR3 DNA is TGTGCCAGCAGGGCCGGGACAGCTTTTACCGAGCAGTACTTC.

The CDR3 spells CASSFGTDSYEQYF. The CDR3 nucleotides read TGTGCCAGCAGCTTCGGGACTGATTCCTACGAGCAGTACTTC. V gene TRBV7-8 combines with J gene TRBJ2-5; TRBD2 might be the D (6 bases). The end of the DNA fits TRBJ2-7 better, so the J call may be wrong. CDR3 size: 14 residues. Germline CDR1 SGHVS, CDR2 FQNEAQ.

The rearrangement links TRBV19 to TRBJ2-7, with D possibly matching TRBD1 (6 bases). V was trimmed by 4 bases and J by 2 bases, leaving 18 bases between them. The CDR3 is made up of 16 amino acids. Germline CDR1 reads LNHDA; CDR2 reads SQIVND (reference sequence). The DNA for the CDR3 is TGTGCCAGTAGTACTCCCGGGACACCGGATACCTACGAGCAGTACTTC. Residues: CASSTPGTPDTYEQYF.

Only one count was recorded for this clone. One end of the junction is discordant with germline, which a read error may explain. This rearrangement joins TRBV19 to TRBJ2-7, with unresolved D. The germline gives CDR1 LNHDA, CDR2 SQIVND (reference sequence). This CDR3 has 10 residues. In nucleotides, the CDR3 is TGTGCGATGCGTGTCTCCCCGCCGCACTTC. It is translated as CAMRVSPPHF.

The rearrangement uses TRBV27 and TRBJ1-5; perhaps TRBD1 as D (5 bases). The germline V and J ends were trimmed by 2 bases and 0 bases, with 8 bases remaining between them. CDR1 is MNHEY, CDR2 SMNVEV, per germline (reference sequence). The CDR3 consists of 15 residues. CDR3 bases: TGTGCCAGCAGTTTAGGGGCTTATAGCAATCAGCCCCAGCATTTT. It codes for CASSLGAYSNQPQHF.

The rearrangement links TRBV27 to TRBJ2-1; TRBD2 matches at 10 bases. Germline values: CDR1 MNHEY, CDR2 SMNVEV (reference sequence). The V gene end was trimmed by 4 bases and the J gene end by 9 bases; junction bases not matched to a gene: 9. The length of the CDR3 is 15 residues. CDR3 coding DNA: TGTGCCAGCAGTTGGTCCGGGACTAGCGCTGTTGAGCAGTTCTTC. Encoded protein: CASSWSGTSAVEQFF.

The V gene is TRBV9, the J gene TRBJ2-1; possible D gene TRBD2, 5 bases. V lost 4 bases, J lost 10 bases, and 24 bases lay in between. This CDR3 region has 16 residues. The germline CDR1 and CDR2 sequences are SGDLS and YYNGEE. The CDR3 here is CASSPEGSRPMVEQFF. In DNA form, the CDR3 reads TGTGCCAGCAGCCCTGAGGGTAGCAGGCCAATGGTGGAGCAGTTCTTC.

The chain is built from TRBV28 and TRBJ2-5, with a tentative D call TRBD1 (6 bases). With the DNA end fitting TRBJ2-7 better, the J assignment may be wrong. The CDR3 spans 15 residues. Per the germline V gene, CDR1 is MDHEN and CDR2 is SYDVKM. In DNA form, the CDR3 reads TGTGCCAGCAGTTTTGGGGCAGGGGTTTCCTACGAGCAGTACTTC. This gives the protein CASSFGAGVSYEQYF.

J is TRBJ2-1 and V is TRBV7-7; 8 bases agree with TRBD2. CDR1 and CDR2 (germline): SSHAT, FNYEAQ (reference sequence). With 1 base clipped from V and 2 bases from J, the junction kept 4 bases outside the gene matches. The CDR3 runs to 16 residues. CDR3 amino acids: CASSLGGGGTYNEQFF. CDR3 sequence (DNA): TGTGCCAGCAGCTTAGGTGGCGGGGGGACCTACAATGAGCAGTTCTTC.

CDR3 in DNA: TGTGCCAGCAGCTTAGCATCCGGGAGGGCCTACAATGAGCAGTTCTTC. Its translation is CASSLASGRAYNEQFF. The rearrangement joins TRBV11-2 to TRBJ2-1, with TRBD2 matching 8 bases. V was clipped by 1 base and J by 2 bases; unmatched bases: 4. CDR1 SGHAT and CDR2 FQNNGV come from the germline V gene. This CDR3 has 16 amino acids.